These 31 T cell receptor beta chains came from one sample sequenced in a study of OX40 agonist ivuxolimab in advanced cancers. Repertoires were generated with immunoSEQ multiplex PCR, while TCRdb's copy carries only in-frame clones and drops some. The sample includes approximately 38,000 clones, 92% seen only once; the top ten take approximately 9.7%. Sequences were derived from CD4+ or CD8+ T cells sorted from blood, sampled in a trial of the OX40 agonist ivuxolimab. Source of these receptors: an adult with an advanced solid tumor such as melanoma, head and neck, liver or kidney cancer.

CDR3 nucleotide sequence: TGTGCCAGCAGCTTGGCGGGAGGCCGCACAGATACGCAGTATTTT. This sequence encodes CASSLAGGRTDTQYF. This sequence joins TRBV5-4 and TRBJ2-3; TRBD2 agrees at 7 bases. From germline, CDR1 is SGHNT and CDR2 YYREEE (reference sequence). J was trimmed by 1 base and V by 0 bases; bases with no gene match: 2. CDR3 length: 15 amino acids.

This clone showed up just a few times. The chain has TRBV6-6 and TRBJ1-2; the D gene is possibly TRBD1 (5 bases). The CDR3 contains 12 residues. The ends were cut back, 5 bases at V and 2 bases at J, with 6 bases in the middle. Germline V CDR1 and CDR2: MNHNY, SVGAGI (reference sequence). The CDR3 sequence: CASSTGNYGYTF. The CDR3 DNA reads TGTGCCAGCAGTACAGGAAACTATGGCTACACCTTC.

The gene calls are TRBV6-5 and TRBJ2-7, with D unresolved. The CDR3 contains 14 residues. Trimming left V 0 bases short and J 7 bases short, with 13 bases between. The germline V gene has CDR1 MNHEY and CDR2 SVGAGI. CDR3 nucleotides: TGTGCCAGCAGTTACTCGAAGTTCTCTTGGGAGCAGTACTTC. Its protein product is CASSYSKFSWEQYF.

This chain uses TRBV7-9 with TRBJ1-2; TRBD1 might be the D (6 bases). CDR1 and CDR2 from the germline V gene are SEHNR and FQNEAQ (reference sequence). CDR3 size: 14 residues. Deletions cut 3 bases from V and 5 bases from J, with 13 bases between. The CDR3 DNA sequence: TGTGCCAGCAGCTTCCCGTTGGGGGCTTATGGCTACACCTTC. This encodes CASSFPLGAYGYTF.

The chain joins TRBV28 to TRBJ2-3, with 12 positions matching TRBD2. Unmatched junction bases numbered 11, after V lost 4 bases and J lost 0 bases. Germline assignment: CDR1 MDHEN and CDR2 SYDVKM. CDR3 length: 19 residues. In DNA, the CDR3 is TGTGCCAGCAGTTCCCTCACTAGCGGGAGGTATGGAAGCACAGATACGCAGTATTTT. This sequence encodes CASSSLTSGRYGSTDTQYF.

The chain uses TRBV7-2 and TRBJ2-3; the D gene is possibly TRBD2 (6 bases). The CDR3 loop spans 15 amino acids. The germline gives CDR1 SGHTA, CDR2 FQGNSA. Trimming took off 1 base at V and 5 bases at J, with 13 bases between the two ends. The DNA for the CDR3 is TGTGCCAGCAGCTTAGGCACGGGAGTTTTAGATACGCAGTATTTT. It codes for CASSLGTGVLDTQYF. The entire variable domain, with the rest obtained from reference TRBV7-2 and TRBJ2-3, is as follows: GAGVSQSPSNKVTEKGKDVELRCDPISGHTALYWYRQSLGQGLEFLIYFQGNSAPDKSGLPSDRFSAERTGGSVSTLTIQRTQQEDSAVYLCASSLGTGVLDTQYFGPGTRLTVL.

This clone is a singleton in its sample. This CDR3 reads CASTGAGGGTGELFF. For the CDR3, the DNA is TGTGCCAGCACCGGAGCGGGAGGGGGGACCGGGGAGCTGTTTTTT. This sequence joins TRBV9 and TRBJ2-2; 10 nucleotides agree with TRBD2. V trimming: 6 bases; J trimming: 5 bases; junction bases outside the gene matches: 7. Germline lookup yields CDR1 SGDLS and CDR2 YYNGEE. The CDR3 spans 15 residues.

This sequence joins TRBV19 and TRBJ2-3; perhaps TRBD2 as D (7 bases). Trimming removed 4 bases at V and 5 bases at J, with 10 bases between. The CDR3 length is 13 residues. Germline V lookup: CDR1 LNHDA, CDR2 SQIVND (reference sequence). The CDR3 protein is CASSTGGRDTQYF. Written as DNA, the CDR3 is TGTGCCAGTAGTACCGGGGGGCGAGATACGCAGTATTTT.

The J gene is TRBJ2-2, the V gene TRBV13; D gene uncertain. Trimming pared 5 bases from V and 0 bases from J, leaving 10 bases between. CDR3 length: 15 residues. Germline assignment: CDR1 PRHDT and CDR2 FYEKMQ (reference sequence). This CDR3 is CASSPGPSNTGELFF. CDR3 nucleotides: TGTGCCAGCAGCCCAGGACCCTCGAACACCGGGGAGCTGTTTTTT. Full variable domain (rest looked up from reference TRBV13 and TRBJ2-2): AAGVIQSPRHLIKEKRETATLKCYPIPRHDTVYWYQQGPGQDPQFLISFYEKMQSDKGSIPDRFSAQQFSDYHSELNMSSLELGDSALYFCASSPGPSNTGELFFGEGSRLTVL.

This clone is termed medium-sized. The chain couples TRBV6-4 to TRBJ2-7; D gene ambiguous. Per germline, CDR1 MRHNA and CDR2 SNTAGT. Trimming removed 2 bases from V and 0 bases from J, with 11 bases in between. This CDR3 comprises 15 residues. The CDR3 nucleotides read TGTGCCAGCAGTGACGTGGTAGAGGACTCCTACGAGCAGTACGTC. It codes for CASSDVVEDSYEQYV.

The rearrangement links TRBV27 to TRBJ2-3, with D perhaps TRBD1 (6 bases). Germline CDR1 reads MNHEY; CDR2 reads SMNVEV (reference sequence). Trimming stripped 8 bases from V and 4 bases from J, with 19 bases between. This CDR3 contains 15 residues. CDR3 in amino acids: CASVPLGAEADTQYF. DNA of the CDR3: TGTGCCAGCGTCCCCCTGGGGGCTGAGGCAGATACGCAGTATTTT.

The CDR3 DNA reads as TGTGCCAGCAGACCGGGACAGGGCACCGGGGAGCTGTTTTTT. Residues: CASRPGQGTGELFF. The V and J genes are TRBV6-5 and TRBJ2-2; 9 bases are a match to TRBD1. CDR3 length: 14 amino acids. Germline V gene lookup returns CDR1 MNHEY and CDR2 SVGAGI. V dropped 6 bases and J dropped 4; count of bases not matched to a gene: 3.

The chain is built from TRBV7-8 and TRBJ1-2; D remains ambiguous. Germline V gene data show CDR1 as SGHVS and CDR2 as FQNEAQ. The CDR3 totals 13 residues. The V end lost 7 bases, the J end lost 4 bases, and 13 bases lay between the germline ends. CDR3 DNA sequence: TGTGCCAGCACGTTCGGGCCAGCCTATGGCTACACCTTC. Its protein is CASTFGPAYGYTF.

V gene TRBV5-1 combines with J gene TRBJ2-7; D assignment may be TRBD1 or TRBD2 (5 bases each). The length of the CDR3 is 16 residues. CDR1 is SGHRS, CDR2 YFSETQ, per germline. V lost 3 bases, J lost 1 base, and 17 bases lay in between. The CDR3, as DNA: TGCGCCAGCAGCTGGACCCCCGGGACGGATTCCTACGAGCAGTACTTC. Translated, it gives CASSWTPGTDSYEQYF.

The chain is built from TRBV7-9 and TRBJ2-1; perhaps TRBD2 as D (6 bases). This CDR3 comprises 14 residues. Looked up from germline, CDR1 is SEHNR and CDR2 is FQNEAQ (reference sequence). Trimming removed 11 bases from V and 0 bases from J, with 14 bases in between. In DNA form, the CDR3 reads TGTGCCGGGGCCGGGACTCTCTCCTACAATGAGCAGTTCTTC. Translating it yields CAGAGTLSYNEQFF.

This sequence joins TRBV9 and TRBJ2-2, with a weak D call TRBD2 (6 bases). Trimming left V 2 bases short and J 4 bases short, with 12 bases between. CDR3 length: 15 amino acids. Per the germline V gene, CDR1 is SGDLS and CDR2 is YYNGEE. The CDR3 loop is CASSVGGVGTGELFF. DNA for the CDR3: TGTGCCAGCAGCGTCGGGGGAGTCGGCACCGGGGAGCTGTTTTTT. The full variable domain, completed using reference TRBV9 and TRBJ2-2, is DSGVTQTPKHLITATGQRVTLRCSPRSGDLSVYWYQQSLDQGLQFLIQYYNGEERAKGNILERFSAQQFPDLHSELNLSSLELGDSALYFCASSVGGVGTGELFFGEGSRLTVL.

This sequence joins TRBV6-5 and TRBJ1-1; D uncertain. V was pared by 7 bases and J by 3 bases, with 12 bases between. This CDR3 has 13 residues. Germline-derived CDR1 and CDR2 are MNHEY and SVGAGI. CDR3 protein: CASNRFSYTEAFF. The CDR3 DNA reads TGTGCCAGCAATAGGTTTTCATACACTGAAGCTTTCTTT.

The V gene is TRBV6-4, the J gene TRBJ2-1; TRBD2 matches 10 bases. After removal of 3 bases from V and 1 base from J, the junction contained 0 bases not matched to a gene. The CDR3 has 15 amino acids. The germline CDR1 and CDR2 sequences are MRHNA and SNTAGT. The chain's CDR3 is CASSEAGGSYNEQFF. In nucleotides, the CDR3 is TGTGCCAGCAGTGAAGCGGGAGGGTCCTACAATGAGCAGTTCTTC.

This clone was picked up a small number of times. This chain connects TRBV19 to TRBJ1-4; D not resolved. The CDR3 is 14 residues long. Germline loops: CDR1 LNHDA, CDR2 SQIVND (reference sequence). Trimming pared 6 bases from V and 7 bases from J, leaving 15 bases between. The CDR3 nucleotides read TGTGCCAGTAGGTCCCTGAAAAAGGTTGAAAAACTGTTTTTT. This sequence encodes CASRSLKKVEKLFF.

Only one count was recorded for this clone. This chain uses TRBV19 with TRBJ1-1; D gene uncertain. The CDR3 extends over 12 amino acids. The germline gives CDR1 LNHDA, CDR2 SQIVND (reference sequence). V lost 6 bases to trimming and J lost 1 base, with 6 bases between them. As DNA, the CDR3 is TGTGCCAGTAGCCGGGGGAACACTGAAGCTTTCTTT. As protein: CASSRGNTEAFF.

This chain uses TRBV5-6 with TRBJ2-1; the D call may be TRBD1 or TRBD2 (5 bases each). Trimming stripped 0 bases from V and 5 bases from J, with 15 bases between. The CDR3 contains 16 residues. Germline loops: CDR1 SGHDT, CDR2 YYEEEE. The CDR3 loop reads CASSLGGMLGDNEQFF. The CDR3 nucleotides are TGTGCCAGCAGCTTGGGAGGGATGCTAGGGGACAATGAGCAGTTCTTC.

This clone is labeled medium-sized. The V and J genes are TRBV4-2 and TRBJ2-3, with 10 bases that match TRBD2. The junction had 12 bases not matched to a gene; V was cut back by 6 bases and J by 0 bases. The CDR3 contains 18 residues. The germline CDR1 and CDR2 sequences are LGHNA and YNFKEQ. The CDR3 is CASSALAGPDSSTDTQYF. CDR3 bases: TGTGCCAGCAGTGCACTAGCGGGACCAGATTCTAGCACAGATACGCAGTATTTT.

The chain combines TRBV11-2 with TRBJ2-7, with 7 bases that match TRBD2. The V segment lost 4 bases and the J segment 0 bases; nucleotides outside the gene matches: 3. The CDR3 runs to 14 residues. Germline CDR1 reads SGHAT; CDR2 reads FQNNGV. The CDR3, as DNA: TGTGCCAGCAGCTCCGCTAGCGGCTCCTACGAGCAGTACTTC. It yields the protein CASSSASGSYEQYF.

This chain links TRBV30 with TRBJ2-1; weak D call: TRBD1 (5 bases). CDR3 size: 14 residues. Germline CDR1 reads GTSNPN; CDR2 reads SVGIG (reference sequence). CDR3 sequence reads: CAILRGLTSGEQFF. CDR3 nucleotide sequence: TGTGCAATCCTCAGAGGCCTGACATCAGGGGAGCAGTTCTTC.

The chain's CDR3 is CASSPDRGGATDTQYF. Here the CDR3 DNA reads TGTGCCAGCAGCCCTGACAGGGGAGGGGCCACAGATACGCAGTATTTT. The gene calls are TRBV7-9 and TRBJ2-3, with D maybe TRBD1 (8 bases). This CDR3 has 16 amino acids. CDR1 and CDR2 from the germline V gene are SEHNR and FQNEAQ (reference sequence). V lost 5 bases and J lost 2, with 17 bases in between.

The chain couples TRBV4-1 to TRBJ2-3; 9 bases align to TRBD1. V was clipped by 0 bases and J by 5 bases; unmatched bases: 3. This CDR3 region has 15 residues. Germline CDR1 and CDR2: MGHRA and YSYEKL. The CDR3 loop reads CASSQDMTGGDTQYF. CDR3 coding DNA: TGCGCCAGCAGCCAAGATATGACAGGGGGAGATACGCAGTATTTT.

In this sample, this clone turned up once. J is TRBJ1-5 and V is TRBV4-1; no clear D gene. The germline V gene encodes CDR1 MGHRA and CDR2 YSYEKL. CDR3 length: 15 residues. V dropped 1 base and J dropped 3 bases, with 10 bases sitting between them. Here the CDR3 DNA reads TGCGCCAGCAGCCAAGTTCTGGATAACAATCAGCCCCAGCATTTT. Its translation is CASSQVLDNNQPQHF.

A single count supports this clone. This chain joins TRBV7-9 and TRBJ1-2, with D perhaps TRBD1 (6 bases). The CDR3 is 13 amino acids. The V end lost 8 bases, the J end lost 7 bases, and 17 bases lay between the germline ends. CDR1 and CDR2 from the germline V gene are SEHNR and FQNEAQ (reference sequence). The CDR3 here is CASSGGGDVGYTF. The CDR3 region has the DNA TGTGCCAGCTCCGGAGGGGGGGACGTTGGCTACACCTTC.

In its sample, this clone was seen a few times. In DNA form, the CDR3 reads TGTGCCAGCAGCGTAGGATGGGGCGGGAATGAAGCTTTCTTT. Protein: CASSVGWGGNEAFF. The V call is TRBV9, the J call TRBJ1-1; D might be TRBD1 (5 bases). Germline lookup yields CDR1 SGDLS and CDR2 YYNGEE. The CDR3 is 14 residues long. V lost 0 bases and J 7 bases, leaving 13 bases between the germline ends.

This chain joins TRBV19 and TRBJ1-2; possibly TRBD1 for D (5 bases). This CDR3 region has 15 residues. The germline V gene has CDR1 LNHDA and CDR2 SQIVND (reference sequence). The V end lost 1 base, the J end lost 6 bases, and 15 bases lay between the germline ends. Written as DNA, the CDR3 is TGTGCCAGTAGTATAGGACCACAGGTCCCCCATGGCTACACCTTC. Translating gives CASSIGPQVPHGYTF. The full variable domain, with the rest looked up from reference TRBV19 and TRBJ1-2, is DGGITQSPKYLFRKEGQNVTLSCEQNLNHDAMYWYRQDPGQGLRLIYYSQIVNDFQKGDIAEGYSVSREKKESFPLTVTSAQKNPTAFYLCASSIGPQVPHGYTFGSGTRLTVV.

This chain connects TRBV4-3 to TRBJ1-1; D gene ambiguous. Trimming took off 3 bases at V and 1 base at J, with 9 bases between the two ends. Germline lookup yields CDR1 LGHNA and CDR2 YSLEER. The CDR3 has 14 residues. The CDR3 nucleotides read TGCGCCAGCAGCCAGTACACAAGGAACACTGAAGCTTTCTTT. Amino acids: CASSQYTRNTEAFF.